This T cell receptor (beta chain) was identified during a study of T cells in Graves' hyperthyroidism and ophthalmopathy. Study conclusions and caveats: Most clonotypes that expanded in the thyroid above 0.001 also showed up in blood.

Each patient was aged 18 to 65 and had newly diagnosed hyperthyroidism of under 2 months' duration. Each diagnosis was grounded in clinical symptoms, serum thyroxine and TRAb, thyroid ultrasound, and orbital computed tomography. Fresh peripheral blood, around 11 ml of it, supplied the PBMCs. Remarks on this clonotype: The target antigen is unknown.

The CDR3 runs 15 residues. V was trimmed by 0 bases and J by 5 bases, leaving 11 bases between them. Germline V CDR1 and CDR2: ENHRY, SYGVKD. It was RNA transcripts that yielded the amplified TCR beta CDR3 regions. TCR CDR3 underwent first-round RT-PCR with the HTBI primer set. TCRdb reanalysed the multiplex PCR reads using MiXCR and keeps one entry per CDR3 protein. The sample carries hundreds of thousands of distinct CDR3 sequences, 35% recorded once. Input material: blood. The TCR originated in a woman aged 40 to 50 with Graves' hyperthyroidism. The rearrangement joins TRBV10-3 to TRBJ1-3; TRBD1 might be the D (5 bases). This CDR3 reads CAISESRGKRNTIYF. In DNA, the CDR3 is TGTGCCATCAGTGAGTCACGGGGGAAGCGAAACACCATATATTTT.